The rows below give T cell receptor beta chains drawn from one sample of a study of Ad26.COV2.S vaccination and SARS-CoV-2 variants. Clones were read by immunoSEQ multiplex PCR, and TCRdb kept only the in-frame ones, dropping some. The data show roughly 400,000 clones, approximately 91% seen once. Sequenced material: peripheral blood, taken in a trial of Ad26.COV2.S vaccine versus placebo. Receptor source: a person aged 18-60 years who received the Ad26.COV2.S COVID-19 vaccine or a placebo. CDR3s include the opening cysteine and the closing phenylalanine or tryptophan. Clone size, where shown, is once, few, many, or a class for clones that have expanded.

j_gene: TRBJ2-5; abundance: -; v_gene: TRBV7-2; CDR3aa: CASSLALAGGETQYF
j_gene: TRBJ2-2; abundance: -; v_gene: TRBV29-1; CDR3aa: CSVARQGAAGELFF
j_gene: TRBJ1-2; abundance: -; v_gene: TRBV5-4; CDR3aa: CASSLVGQGYGYTF
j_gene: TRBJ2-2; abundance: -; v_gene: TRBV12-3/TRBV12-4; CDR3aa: CATLTGGTGELFF
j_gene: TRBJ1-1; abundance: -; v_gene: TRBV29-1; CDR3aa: CSTQDRFNTEAFF
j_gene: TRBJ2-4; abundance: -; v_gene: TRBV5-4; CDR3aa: CASSLRETSNIQYF
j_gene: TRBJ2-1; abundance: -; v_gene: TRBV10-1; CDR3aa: CASSYSSGRYNEQFF
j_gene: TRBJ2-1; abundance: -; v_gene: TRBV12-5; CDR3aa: CASAGPGGRVNEQFF
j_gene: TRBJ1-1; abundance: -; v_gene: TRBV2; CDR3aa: CASRKGTEAFF
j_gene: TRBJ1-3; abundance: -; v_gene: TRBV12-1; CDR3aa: CASSFALLSGNTIYF
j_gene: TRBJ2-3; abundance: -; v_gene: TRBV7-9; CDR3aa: CASSPLKADSTDTQYF
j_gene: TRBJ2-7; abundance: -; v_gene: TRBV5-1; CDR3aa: CASSLGAGETRDEQYF
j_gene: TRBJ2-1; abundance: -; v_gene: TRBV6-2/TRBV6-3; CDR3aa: CASSRAGGYNEQFF
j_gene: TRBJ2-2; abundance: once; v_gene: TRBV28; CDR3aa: CASSLGIYTGELFF
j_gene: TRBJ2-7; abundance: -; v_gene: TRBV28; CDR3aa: CASSLPPGTGGVGEQYF
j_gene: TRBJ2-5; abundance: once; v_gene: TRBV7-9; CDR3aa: CASSLVKGRQLEETQYF
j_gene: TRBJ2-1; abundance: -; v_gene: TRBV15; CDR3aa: CATSPNSGYNEQFF
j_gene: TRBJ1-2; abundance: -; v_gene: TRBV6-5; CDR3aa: CASSRQGREYGYTF
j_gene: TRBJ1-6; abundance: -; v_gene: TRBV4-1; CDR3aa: CASSQTPSGAENSPLHF
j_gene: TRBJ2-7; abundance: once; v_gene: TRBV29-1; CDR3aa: CSVVVFESEQYF